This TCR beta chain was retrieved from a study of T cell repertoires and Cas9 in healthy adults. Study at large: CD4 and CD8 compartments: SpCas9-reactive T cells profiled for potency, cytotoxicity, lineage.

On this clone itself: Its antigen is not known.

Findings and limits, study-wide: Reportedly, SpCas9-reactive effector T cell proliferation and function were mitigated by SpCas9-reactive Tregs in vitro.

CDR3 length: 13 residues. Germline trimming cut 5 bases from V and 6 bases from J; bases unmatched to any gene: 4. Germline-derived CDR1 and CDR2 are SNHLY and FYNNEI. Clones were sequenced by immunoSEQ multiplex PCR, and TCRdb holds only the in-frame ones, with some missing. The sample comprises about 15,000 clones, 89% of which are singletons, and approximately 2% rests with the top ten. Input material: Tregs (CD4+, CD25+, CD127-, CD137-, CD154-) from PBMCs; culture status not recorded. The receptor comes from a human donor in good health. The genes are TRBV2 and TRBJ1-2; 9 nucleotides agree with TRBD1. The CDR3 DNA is TGTGCCAGCAGTAGGGACAGGGAGAATGGCTACACCTTC. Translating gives CASSRDRENGYTF.